This T cell receptor (beta chain) is from a study of shared clonotypes between healthy human individuals. Study observations and caveats: Incomplete sequencing of sorted subsets was indicated by rarefaction despite large depth. Between a few donors, naive CD4 clonotypes were shared at a level of about 5%.

Regarding this clone: Its antigen remains unknown.

The test was conducted at deep level. Evenly divided among several immunoSEQ plates was the genomic DNA of each subset. The repertoire was sequenced with immunoSEQ multiplex PCR; TCRdb's copy has only in-frame clones and lacks some. The sample lists approximately 2,000,000 clones; about 90% were seen once. Sequencing was performed on naive CD4+ T cells from PBMCs. Subset given: CD45RA+ positively selected. The TCR originated in a man aged 18-30 years in good health. Some clones in this sample may be carry-over from other donors' samples.

The CDR3, as DNA: TGTGCCAGTAGCCACCGGGCCTACGGACAGGGCTTCGATGACAATGAGCAGTTCTTC. It yields the protein CASSHRAYGQGFDDNEQFF. V gene TRBV11-3 combines with J gene TRBJ2-1; 8 positions match TRBD1. Looked up from germline, CDR1 is SGHNT and CDR2 is YENEEA. The CDR3 sequence is 19 residues long. The V and J ends lost 9 bases and 5 bases, in that order; junction bases with no gene match: 24. Supplemented by reference TRBV11-3 and TRBJ2-1, the full variable domain reads EAGVVQSPRYKIIEKKQPVAFWCNPISGHNTLYWYLQNLGQGPELLIRYENEEAVDDSQLPKDRFSAERLKGVDSTLKIQPAELGDSAVYLCASSHRAYGQGFDDNEQFFGPGTRLTVL.